Listed below are T cell receptor beta chains from one sample, sequenced in a study of OX40 agonist ivuxolimab in advanced cancers. Assay used: immunoSEQ multiplex PCR; TCRdb lists only in-frame clones, some missing. The table has 150,000 to 190,000 clones, under 95% seen once. This specimen was CD4+ or CD8+ T cells sorted from blood, taken in a trial of the OX40 agonist ivuxolimab. These receptors came from an adult with an advanced solid tumor such as melanoma, head and neck, liver or kidney cancer. Each CDR3 is given with its conserved first and last residue. The order of the fields is CDR3 DNA, CDR3 protein, clone size, V gene, J gene, D gene. A D gene is named only where the DNA matches it firmly. Not every row has a clone size; where given, it reads once, few, many or a size class.

DNA: TGTGCCTGGAGTCCCGGGACTCATTCCTACGAGCAGTACTTC; CDR3: CAWSPGTHSYEQYF; size: -; V: TRBV30; J: TRBJ2-7; D: -
DNA: TGCGCCAGCAGCTTCTCGCCGGGGATCGGAAACACCATATATTTT; CDR3: CASSFSPGIGNTIYF; size: once; V: TRBV5-1; J: TRBJ1-3; D: -
DNA: TGCAGCGCCGATGGGGGCTGGAACACTGAAGCTTTCTTT; CDR3: CSADGGWNTEAFF; size: -; V: TRBV29-1; J: TRBJ1-1; D: -
DNA: TGTGCCAGCATCCCGGGAGGCAGGAGGTTCGACGAGCAGTACTTC; CDR3: CASIPGGRRFDEQYF; size: once; V: TRBV28; J: TRBJ2-7; D: TRBD2
DNA: TGTGCCAGCAGCGCCCTAGGGCGGAGCTCCTACAATGAGCAGTTCTTC; CDR3: CASSALGRSSYNEQFF; size: -; V: TRBV9; J: TRBJ2-1; D: -
DNA: TGTGCCACGTCGCTAGGCAGGGGATCCTTTTCTCTCGATCAGCCCCAGCATTTT; CDR3: CATSLGRGSFSLDQPQHF; size: -; V: TRBV28; J: TRBJ1-5; D: -
DNA: TGTGCCAGTAGTAACTCGCGGGGCTACGAGCAGTACTTC; CDR3: CASSNSRGYEQYF; size: -; V: TRBV19; J: TRBJ2-7; D: -
DNA: TGTGCCAGCAGCGTAGGACTAGCGAGGGAGCTGTTTTTT; CDR3: CASSVGLARELFF; size: -; V: TRBV9; J: TRBJ2-2; D: TRBD2
DNA: TGTGCCTGGAGTGTAACCGGGAGCTCTGGAAACACCATATATTTT; CDR3: CAWSVTGSSGNTIYF; size: -; V: TRBV30; J: TRBJ1-3; D: -
DNA: TGTGCCAGCTCACCACCAAACGGGCAAGAGACCCAGTACTTC; CDR3: CASSPPNGQETQYF; size: -; V: TRBV18; J: TRBJ2-5; D: -
DNA: TGTGCCAGCAGCTCGGGGATTTGGAACACTGAAGCTTTCTTT; CDR3: CASSSGIWNTEAFF; size: -; V: TRBV11-2; J: TRBJ1-1; D: -
DNA: TGCGCCAGCAGCCAAGATCCATCGGGAGTCTCTGGAAACACCATATATTTT; CDR3: CASSQDPSGVSGNTIYF; size: -; V: TRBV4-1; J: TRBJ1-3; D: -
DNA: TGTGCCAGCTCACCCCTTTTGAACACTGAAGCTTTCTTT; CDR3: CASSPLLNTEAFF; size: -; V: TRBV18; J: TRBJ1-1; D: -
DNA: TGTGCCAGTAGTATAGATTGGGGTCAGCCCCAGCATTTT; CDR3: CASSIDWGQPQHF; size: -; V: TRBV19; J: TRBJ1-5; D: -
DNA: TGTGCCAGCAGTTCGGGACTGACTATGGGCTATGGCTACACCTTC; CDR3: CASSSGLTMGYGYTF; size: -; V: TRBV6-5; J: TRBJ1-2; D: -
DNA: TGTGCCAGCAGCCCGGACTGGACTAGCGGGAGGCGAGAGACCCAGTACTTC; CDR3: CASSPDWTSGRRETQYF; size: -; V: TRBV5-5; J: TRBJ2-5; D: TRBD2
DNA: TGTGCCAGCAGTTTACGGCAGCCCTATGGCTACACCTTC; CDR3: CASSLRQPYGYTF; size: -; V: TRBV28; J: TRBJ1-2; D: -
DNA: TGTGCCAGCAGCTTCTCTCAGGGGGTCAATCAGCCCCAGCATTTT; CDR3: CASSFSQGVNQPQHF; size: -; V: TRBV11-2; J: TRBJ1-5; D: TRBD1
DNA: TGTGCAAGTCGCTTCGACCCATATACGCAGTATTTT; CDR3: CASRFDPYTQYF; size: -; V: TRBV12-2; J: TRBJ2-3; D: -
DNA: TGTGCCAGTAGTACCAGGGCGAGGGGGAGAGAGGGCTACACCTTC; CDR3: CASSTRARGREGYTF; size: -; V: TRBV19; J: TRBJ1-2; D: -
DNA: TGTGCCAGCTCACCTCGGGAGTTGGGCGGGGAGCTGTTTTTT; CDR3: CASSPRELGGELFF; size: -; V: TRBV18; J: TRBJ2-2; D: -
DNA: TGCGCCAGCAGCCACATCGGCGTAGACTACAATGAGCAGTTCTTC; CDR3: CASSHIGVDYNEQFF; size: -; V: TRBV4-3; J: TRBJ2-1; D: -
DNA: TGCGCCAGCAGCCAAATAGGGGGGTCCTACAATGAGCAGTTCTTC; CDR3: CASSQIGGSYNEQFF; size: -; V: TRBV4-1; J: TRBJ2-1; D: -
DNA: TGCGCCAGCAGTGAACTACAGGCCCCCTCCTACGAGCAGTACTTC; CDR3: CASSELQAPSYEQYF; size: few; V: TRBV10-1; J: TRBJ2-7; D: -
DNA: TGTGCCAGCAGCCGACCTCGTGGGAAGGGTACTAACTATGGCTACACCTTC; CDR3: CASSRPRGKGTNYGYTF; size: -; V: TRBV4-2; J: TRBJ1-2; D: -
DNA: TGTGCCAGCAGCAGTACCATCCGGGACAGGACCTACAATGAGCAGTTCTTC; CDR3: CASSSTIRDRTYNEQFF; size: -; V: TRBV28; J: TRBJ2-1; D: TRBD1
DNA: TGTGCCAGCAGCTTAGAGCCGGGCCGGAACACTGAAGCTTTCTTT; CDR3: CASSLEPGRNTEAFF; size: once; V: TRBV11-2; J: TRBJ1-1; D: -
DNA: TGTGCCAGCAGTGCTCGTCCGACGCAGTATTTT; CDR3: CASSARPTQYF; size: -; V: TRBV25-1; J: TRBJ2-3; D: -
DNA: TGTGCCAGCAGCTTCAACGACTGGGACAGATCTTACGAGCAGTACTTC; CDR3: CASSFNDWDRSYEQYF; size: -; V: TRBV7-2; J: TRBJ2-7; D: TRBD1
DNA: TGTGCCAGCACGGGGGCTGACAGCTCTAATGAAAAACTGTTTTTT; CDR3: CASTGADSSNEKLFF; size: -; V: TRBV6-5; J: TRBJ1-4; D: -
DNA: TGCGCCAGCAGCCAGGACTCGGGAGCTAACACTGAAGCTTTCTTT; CDR3: CASSQDSGANTEAFF; size: -; V: TRBV4-3; J: TRBJ1-1; D: -
DNA: TGTGCCAGCACCAACTTAGACAGGGGGACGCGCGGCTACACCTTC; CDR3: CASTNLDRGTRGYTF; size: -; V: TRBV7-9; J: TRBJ1-2; D: TRBD1
DNA: TGTGCCAGCAGCCGACAGGGCAATCAGCCCCAGCATTTT; CDR3: CASSRQGNQPQHF; size: -; V: TRBV2; J: TRBJ1-5; D: -
DNA: TGTGCCAGCAGCCTTTTGGTTCGGCAGCCCCAGCATTTT; CDR3: CASSLLVRQPQHF; size: -; V: TRBV6-1; J: TRBJ1-5; D: -
DNA: TGTGCCAGCAGTGCCGTTAACTATGGCTACACCTTC; CDR3: CASSAVNYGYTF; size: -; V: TRBV6-5; J: TRBJ1-2; D: -
DNA: TGTGCCAGCAGTTGGGGAGGTGCCTACAATGAGCAGTTCTTC; CDR3: CASSWGGAYNEQFF; size: -; V: TRBV28; J: TRBJ2-1; D: -
DNA: TGTGCCAGCAGCTGGACAGGGAATGAAAAACTGTTTTTT; CDR3: CASSWTGNEKLFF; size: -; V: TRBV11-2; J: TRBJ1-4; D: TRBD1
DNA: TGTGCCAGCAGTTTATCCGGGACTAGACACGAGCAGTACTTC; CDR3: CASSLSGTRHEQYF; size: -; V: TRBV28; J: TRBJ2-7; D: TRBD2
DNA: TGCGCCAGCTCCCCCCCCCAGTTCACTGTGGACCAGCCCCAGCATTTT; CDR3: CASSPPQFTVDQPQHF; size: -; V: TRBV5-1; J: TRBJ1-5; D: -
DNA: TGCAGCGTTGCTTCCCAGCGCACAGATACGCAGTATTTT; CDR3: CSVASQRTDTQYF; size: -; V: TRBV29-1; J: TRBJ2-3; D: -
DNA: TGTGCCAGCAGCTCGACAGGGCTTAATGGCTACACCTTC; CDR3: CASSSTGLNGYTF; size: -; V: TRBV5-6; J: TRBJ1-2; D: TRBD1
DNA: TGTGCCAGTACCCCAGGGGGCCGGGACTATGGCTACACCTTC; CDR3: CASTPGGRDYGYTF; size: -; V: TRBV19; J: TRBJ1-2; D: TRBD1
DNA: TGTGCCAGCAGTGGGACAGGGGGGGATAGGAACACTGAAGCTTTCTTT; CDR3: CASSGTGGDRNTEAFF; size: -; V: TRBV28; J: TRBJ1-1; D: TRBD1
DNA: TGTGCCAGCTCACGAGGACAGGGGAGGGACAATGAGCAGTTCTTC; CDR3: CASSRGQGRDNEQFF; size: -; V: TRBV18; J: TRBJ2-1; D: TRBD1
DNA: TGCGCCAGCAGCCAAGAACGGCTAGCGGGTACGCAGTATTTT; CDR3: CASSQERLAGTQYF; size: -; V: TRBV4-3; J: TRBJ2-3; D: TRBD2
DNA: TGTGCCAGCATCAACTGGGAGGGGATAGAAGCTTTCTTT; CDR3: CASINWEGIEAFF; size: once; V: TRBV5-6; J: TRBJ1-1; D: -
DNA: TGTGCCATAATGGGGCAAAACACAGATACGCAGTATTTT; CDR3: CAIMGQNTDTQYF; size: -; V: TRBV6-6; J: TRBJ2-3; D: -